The 9 T cell receptor beta chains presented below share a single source sample, sequenced in a study of a mutant IDH1 vaccine in newly diagnosed glioma. The assay was immunoSEQ multiplex PCR, and TCRdb's table has in-frame clones only and misses some. Here the sample spans nearly 70,000 clones, 79% being singletons. The time point here: baseline, week 1 (first vaccination visit). The treatment denotes: pre-vaccination baseline after standard-of-care therapy. The material was PBMCs, obtained from a glioma patient treated with radiotherapy, temozolomide or both. The receptors originated from a man aged 45-65 years with glioma.

J is TRBJ2-7 and V is TRBV7-2; 8 bases are a match to TRBD1. Germline trimming cut 0 bases from V and 2 bases from J; bases unmatched to any gene: 6. CDR1 and CDR2 from the germline V gene are SGHTA and FQGNSA. The CDR3 length is 16 residues. The CDR3 DNA is TGTGCCAGCAGCTTAGCCCGGGACAGGTCAACCTACGAGCAGTACTTC. Residues: CASSLARDRSTYEQYF.

V and J are TRBV10-3 and TRBJ2-1; D gene ambiguous. The germline V gene encodes CDR1 ENHRY and CDR2 SYGVKD. This CDR3 region has 16 residues. V was trimmed by 5 bases and J by 2 bases, leaving 16 bases between them. The chain's CDR3 is CAISTLAQQTYNEQFF. As DNA, the CDR3 is TGTGCCATCAGTACACTGGCCCAGCAAACCTACAATGAGCAGTTCTTC.

This chain uses TRBV29-1 with TRBJ2-7, with a tentative D call TRBD1 (6 bases). Per germline, CDR1 SQVTM and CDR2 ANQGSEA. This CDR3 has 12 residues. V lost 7 bases to trimming and J lost 3 bases, with 13 bases between them. The CDR3 loop is CSAGGRGYEQYF. The CDR3 nucleotides are TGCAGCGCTGGGGGCAGGGGCTACGAGCAGTACTTC.

V and J are TRBV9 and TRBJ2-7; TRBD2 matches 7 bases. The CDR3 consists of 16 residues. Losses at the gene ends were 0 bases for V and 2 bases for J; bases not matched to a gene: 8. Per germline, CDR1 SGDLS and CDR2 YYNGEE. CDR3 sequence reads: CASSVATGGGPYEQYF. CDR3 DNA: TGTGCCAGCAGCGTAGCTACTGGCGGGGGACCCTACGAGCAGTACTTC.

This clone was recorded a few times. The chain couples TRBV4-3 to TRBJ1-4; a weak D match, TRBD1 (5 bases). The CDR3 extends over 14 amino acids. Trimming pared 1 base from V and 6 bases from J, leaving 9 bases between. CDR1 LGHNA and CDR2 YSLEER come from the germline V gene. The CDR3, as DNA: TGCGCCAGCAGCCAAGTAGGAGGGGATGAAAAACTGTTTTTT. The encoded protein is CASSQVGGDEKLFF.

V gene TRBV9 combines with J gene TRBJ2-7; the D gene could be TRBD1 or TRBD2 (5 bases each). CDR1 is SGDLS and CDR2 is YYNGEE in the germline V gene. V gave up 3 bases and J gave up 5 bases, with 21 bases separating them. The CDR3 consists of 16 residues. The CDR3 DNA is TGTGCCAGCAGCGCCAGTTCGGGGCAGGTCTTCAACGAGCAGTACTTC. It translates to CASSASSGQVFNEQYF.

This clone was picked up a small number of times. The chain links TRBV4-3 to TRBJ2-5; 8 nucleotides match TRBD1. The better agreement between TRBJ2-7 and the DNA end casts doubt on the J call. This CDR3 has 17 residues. Germline V lookup: CDR1 LGHNA, CDR2 YSLEER. DNA of the CDR3: TGCGCCAGCAGCCAAGATAGGACAGGGAGGCCCCTCTACGAGCAGTACTTC. Translating gives CASSQDRTGRPLYEQYF.

The V call is TRBV6-4, the J call TRBJ2-2; D gene ambiguous. Trimming removed 7 bases from V and 1 base from J, with 4 bases in between. Germline values: CDR1 MRHNA, CDR2 SNTAGT. The CDR3 runs 12 residues. The CDR3, as DNA: TGTGCCAGCAAAGAGAACACCGGGGAGCTGTTTTTT. Translated, it gives CASKENTGELFF.

A note on this clone: The sample has other DNA sequences that encode this CDR3 too. The chain carries TRBV2 and TRBJ2-3, with 10 bases fitting TRBD1. J was trimmed by 3 bases and V by 1 base; bases with no gene match: 1. The CDR3 has 15 amino acids. The germline V gene has CDR1 SNHLY and CDR2 FYNNEI. As DNA, the CDR3 is TGTGCCAGCAGTGAAGGGGACAGGGGTACAGATACGCAGTATTTT. Residues: CASSEGDRGTDTQYF.